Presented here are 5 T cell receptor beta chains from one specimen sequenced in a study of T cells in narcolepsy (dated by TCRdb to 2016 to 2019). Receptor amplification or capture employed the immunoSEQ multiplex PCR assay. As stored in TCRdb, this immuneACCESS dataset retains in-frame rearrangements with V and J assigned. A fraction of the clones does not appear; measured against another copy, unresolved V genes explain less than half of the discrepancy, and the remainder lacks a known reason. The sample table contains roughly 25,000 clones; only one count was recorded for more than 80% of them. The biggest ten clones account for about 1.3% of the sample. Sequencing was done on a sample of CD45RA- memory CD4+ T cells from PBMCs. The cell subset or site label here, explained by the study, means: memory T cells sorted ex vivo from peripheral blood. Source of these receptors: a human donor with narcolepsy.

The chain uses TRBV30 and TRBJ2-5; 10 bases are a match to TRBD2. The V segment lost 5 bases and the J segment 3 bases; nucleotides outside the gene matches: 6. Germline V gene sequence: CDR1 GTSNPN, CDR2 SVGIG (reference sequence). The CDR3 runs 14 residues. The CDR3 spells CAWDSGRAEETQYF. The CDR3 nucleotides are TGTGCCTGGGACAGCGGGAGGGCCGAAGAGACCCAGTACTTC. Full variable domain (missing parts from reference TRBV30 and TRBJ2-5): SQTIHQWPATLVQPVGSPLSLECTVEGTSNPNLYWYRQAAGRGLQLLFYSVGIGQISSEVPQNLSASRPQDRQFILSSKKLLLSDSGFYLCAWDSGRAEETQYFGPGTRLLVL.

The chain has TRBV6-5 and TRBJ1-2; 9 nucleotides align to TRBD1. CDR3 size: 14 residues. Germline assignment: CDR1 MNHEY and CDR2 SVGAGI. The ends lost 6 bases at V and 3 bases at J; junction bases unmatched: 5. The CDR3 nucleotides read TGTGCCAGCAGCTCCCGACAGGGGGACTATGGCTACACCTTC. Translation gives CASSSRQGDYGYTF.

The CDR3 DNA reads TGTGCCAGCGCGCAATGGGAGAGGGCCTACGAGCAGTACTTC. Translated: CASAQWERAYEQYF. The rearrangement joins TRBV27 to TRBJ2-7, with a tentative D call TRBD2 (5 bases). The CDR3 spans 14 residues. CDR1 MNHEY and CDR2 SMNVEV come from the germline V gene (reference sequence). V was pared by 8 bases and J by 2 bases, with 16 bases between.

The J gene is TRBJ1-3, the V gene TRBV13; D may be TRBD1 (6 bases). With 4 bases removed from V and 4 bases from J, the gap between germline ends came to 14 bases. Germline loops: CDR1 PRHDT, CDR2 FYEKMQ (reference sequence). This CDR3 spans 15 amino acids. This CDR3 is CASSSTGFSGNTIYF. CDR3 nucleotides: TGTGCCAGCAGCTCTACAGGGTTCTCGGGAAACACCATATATTTT.

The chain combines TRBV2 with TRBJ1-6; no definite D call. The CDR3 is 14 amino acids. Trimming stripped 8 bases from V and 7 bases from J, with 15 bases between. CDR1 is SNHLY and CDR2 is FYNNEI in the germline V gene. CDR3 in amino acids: CASPRVGQNSPLHF. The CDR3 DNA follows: TGTGCCAGCCCGCGGGTGGGCCAGAATTCACCCCTCCACTTT.